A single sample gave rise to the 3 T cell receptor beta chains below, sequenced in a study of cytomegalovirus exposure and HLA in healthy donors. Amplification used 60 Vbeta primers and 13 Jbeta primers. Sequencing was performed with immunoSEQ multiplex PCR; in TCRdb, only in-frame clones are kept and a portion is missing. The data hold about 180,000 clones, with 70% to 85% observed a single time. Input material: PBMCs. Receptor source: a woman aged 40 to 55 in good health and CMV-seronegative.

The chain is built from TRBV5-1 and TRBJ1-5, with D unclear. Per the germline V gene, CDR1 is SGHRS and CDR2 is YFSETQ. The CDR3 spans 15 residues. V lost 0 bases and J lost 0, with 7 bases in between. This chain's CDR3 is CASSLDGDSNQPQHF. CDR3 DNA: TGCGCCAGCAGCTTGGACGGGGATAGCAATCAGCCCCAGCATTTT.

The CDR3 sequence is CASSVTTQETQYF. The CDR3 DNA follows: TGTGCCAGCAGCGTTACAACCCAAGAGACCCAGTACTTC. This sequence joins TRBV5-6 and TRBJ2-5; D not certain. Germline lookup yields CDR1 SGHDT and CDR2 YYEEEE. The CDR3 covers 13 residues. The V gene lost 4 bases and the J gene lost 1 base, with 8 bases spanning the gap.

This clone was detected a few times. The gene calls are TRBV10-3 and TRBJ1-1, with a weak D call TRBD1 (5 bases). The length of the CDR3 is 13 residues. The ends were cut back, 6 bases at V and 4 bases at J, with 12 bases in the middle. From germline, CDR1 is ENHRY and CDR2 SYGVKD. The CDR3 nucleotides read TGTGCCATCAGGGGGGGTACGATCACTGAAGCTTTCTTT. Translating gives CAIRGGTITEAFF.